A selection of T cell receptor beta chains follows, all from one sample in a study of CD8+ T cells in alopecia areata. Data came from immunoSEQ multiplex PCR; TCRdb stores just in-frame clones and leaves some out. The sample carries about 42,000 clones, roughly 92% recorded once. The starting material was CD8+ T cells sorted from blood, obtained at week 24, from a patient treated with tofacitinib. These TCRs come from a human donor with alopecia areata. Each CDR3 is given with its conserved first and last residue. A D gene is named only where the DNA matches it firmly. Some rows mark clone size as missing; the rest say once, few, many or name a class of expanded clone.

abundance,d_gene,v_gene,j_gene,CDR3nt,CDR3aa
.,.,TRBV5-4,TRBJ1-4,TGTGCCAGCAGCTCCGGCAACAGTCAGAATGAAAAACTGTTTTTT,CASSSGNSQNEKLFF
.,TRBD2,TRBV27,TRBJ2-3,TGTGCCAGCACCCCTAGCGGGGACTACACAGATACGCAGTATTTT,CASTPSGDYTDTQYF
.,TRBD2,TRBV2,TRBJ2-5,TGTGCCAGCCTGGTGGCTAGCGGGGCAGAGACCCAGTACTTC,CASLVASGAETQYF
.,TRBD1,TRBV5-4,TRBJ1-1,TGTGCCAGCAGCATTACCGGGACAGGGTACACTGAAGCTTTCTTT,CASSITGTGYTEAFF
.,TRBD2,TRBV6-1,TRBJ2-2,TGTGCCAGCAGCTTGATCGGGGGGAGCACCGGGGAGCTGTTTTTT,CASSLIGGSTGELFF
.,TRBD2,TRBV27,TRBJ2-3,TGTGCCAGCAGCTTACTAGCGGGGTACACAGATACGCAGTATTTT,CASSLLAGYTDTQYF
.,.,TRBV19,TRBJ2-7,TGTGCCAGTAGCCAATTCGGAGGGAGCTCCTACGAGCAGTACTTC,CASSQFGGSSYEQYF
.,.,TRBV19,TRBJ2-2,TGTGCCAGTAGTACAGATACGAACACCGGGGAGCTGTTTTTT,CASSTDTNTGELFF
.,.,TRBV7-9,TRBJ2-1,TGTGCCAGCAGAAAGAACAATGAGCAGTTCTTC,CASRKNNEQFF
.,.,TRBV7-2,TRBJ2-1,TGTGCCAGCAGCTTAAAAGGTGAGCAGTTCTTC,CASSLKGEQFF
.,.,TRBV2,TRBJ2-3,TGTGCCAAAGAACCGGGTCCAAACACAGATACGCAGTATTTT,CAKEPGPNTDTQYF
.,.,TRBV7-9,TRBJ2-5,TGTGCCAGCAGCCCACCCACGGGAGGGACAGGTGACCTTCAAGAGACCCAGTACTTC,CASSPPTGGTGDLQETQYF
.,.,TRBV7-7,TRBJ2-3,TGTGCTAGCAGCTTAGTCGAGGGGAAGAAGGTCACAGATACGCAGTATTTT,CASSLVEGKKVTDTQYF
.,TRBD2,TRBV11-2,TRBJ2-3,TGTGCCAGCAGCCCCGCGATGCTAACTAGCGGCGCGGCCACAGATACGCAGTATTTT,CASSPAMLTSGAATDTQYF
once,.,TRBV6-1,TRBJ2-5,TGTGCCAGCAGTGGCTTCGGGGGTTTGGAAGAGACCCAGTACTTC,CASSGFGGLEETQYF
.,TRBD1,TRBV29-1,TRBJ2-7,TGCAGCGTGGCCAGGGGACAGGGATCCTACGAGCAGTACTTC,CSVARGQGSYEQYF
once,TRBD2,TRBV30,TRBJ2-1,TGTGCCTGGACTGGGGATAGCGGGGCTTACAATGAGCAGTTCTTC,CAWTGDSGAYNEQFF
.,TRBD1,TRBV7-8,TRBJ2-7,TGTGCCAGCAGCCCGAGGGACAGCCTCTACGAGCAGTACTTC,CASSPRDSLYEQYF
.,.,TRBV27,TRBJ2-3,TGTGCCAGCAGTTTATCCCCACCTAGCACAGATACGCAGTATTTT,CASSLSPPSTDTQYF
.,.,TRBV25-1,TRBJ1-1,TGTGCCAGCAGTGAATACAGCATTGGGACTGAAGCTTTCTTT,CASSEYSIGTEAFF
.,.,TRBV30,TRBJ2-2,TGTGCCTCACCGGGTCGGGCCGGGGAGCTGTTTTTT,CASPGRAGELFF
few,.,TRBV7-9,TRBJ2-2,TGTGCCAGCAGCCCAGACTCCAGGGAGTTGTACACCGGGGAGCTGTTTTTT,CASSPDSRELYTGELFF
.,.,TRBV4-1,TRBJ2-5,TGCGCCAGCAGCCAAGTCGAGGAGGAGACCCAGTACTTC,CASSQVEEETQYF
once,.,TRBV27,TRBJ2-7,TGTGCCAGTTCCGGTACCCGCCTCTCCTACGAGCAGTACTTC,CASSGTRLSYEQYF
.,.,TRBV28,TRBJ2-7,TGTGCCAGCAGTTTGGGTAACGAGCAGTACTTC,CASSLGNEQYF
once,.,TRBV6-4,TRBJ2-1,TGTGCCAGCAGTGACTTGAACAATGAGCAGTTCTTC,CASSDLNNEQFF
.,.,TRBV23-1,TRBJ2-5,TGCGCCAGCAGTCCCCCGGCGGGCAGGCAAGAGACCCAGTACTTC,CASSPPAGRQETQYF
.,.,TRBV27,TRBJ2-7,TGTGCCAGCAGTTCCGACGGCTACGAGCAGTACTTC,CASSSDGYEQYF
.,.,TRBV25-1,TRBJ1-2,TGTGCCAGCAGTGCCGGCTATGGCTACACCTTC,CASSAGYGYTF
.,.,TRBV9,TRBJ2-7,TGTGCCAGCAGCGTAGGGGGCGGGTTAAAGTACGAGCAGTACTTC,CASSVGGGLKYEQYF
.,.,TRBV7-6,TRBJ2-2,TGTGCCAGCAGCTCTCGCTGGGACCCACTAACGGGGAACACCGGGGAGCTGTTTTTT,CASSSRWDPLTGNTGELFF
.,.,TRBV14,TRBJ2-7,TGTGCCAGCAGCCAAGGAATTGACATCTACGAGCAGTACTTC,CASSQGIDIYEQYF
.,.,TRBV19,TRBJ2-7,TGTGCCAGTAGTATAGAGGGGCCGGCTAGCTACGAGCAGTACTTC,CASSIEGPASYEQYF
.,.,TRBV7-7,TRBJ2-2,TGTGCGGGTGGGACGCCGAACACCGGGGAGCTGTTTTTT,CAGGTPNTGELFF
.,.,TRBV27,TRBJ2-4,TGTGCCAGCAGTTCTCAGTGGACAATAGCCAAAAACATTCAGTACTTC,CASSSQWTIAKNIQYF
.,TRBD1,TRBV27,TRBJ2-3,TGTGCCAGCAGTTTATTACATACGGCAGGGGGCGTCGCAGATACGCAGTATTTT,CASSLLHTAGGVADTQYF
.,TRBD1,TRBV6-5,TRBJ2-7,TGTGCCAGCAGTTACGTGGGACAGGGTCCGTACGAGCAGTACTTC,CASSYVGQGPYEQYF